This T cell receptor beta chain was observed in a study of blood T cells in healthy people across ages. The second PCR ran about 7 to 12 cycles with a sample-barcoded 5' primer and J-beta primers. TCRdb re-called the 5' RACE reads with MiXCR, one entry per CDR3 protein. The table lists about 780,000 distinct CDR3 sequences, more than 25% of them singletons. This sample was also put to use in a study of T cells of mothers and their children. That report notes: Slightly, though not significantly, more overlap was seen in related than in unrelated mother-child pairs.

This TCR was recovered from a boy under 18 in good health. The source material was blood.

Here the CDR3 DNA reads TGTGCCAGCAGAGACGACCCGGGACAGGCGAACACCGGGGAGCTGTTTTTT. Amino acids: CASRDDPGQANTGELFF. This chain uses TRBV9 with TRBJ2-2; 8 bases line up with TRBD1. The CDR3 spans 17 residues. Germline V CDR1 and CDR2: SGDLS, YYNGEE. The V and J ends lost 5 bases and 0 bases, in that order; junction bases with no gene match: 9.